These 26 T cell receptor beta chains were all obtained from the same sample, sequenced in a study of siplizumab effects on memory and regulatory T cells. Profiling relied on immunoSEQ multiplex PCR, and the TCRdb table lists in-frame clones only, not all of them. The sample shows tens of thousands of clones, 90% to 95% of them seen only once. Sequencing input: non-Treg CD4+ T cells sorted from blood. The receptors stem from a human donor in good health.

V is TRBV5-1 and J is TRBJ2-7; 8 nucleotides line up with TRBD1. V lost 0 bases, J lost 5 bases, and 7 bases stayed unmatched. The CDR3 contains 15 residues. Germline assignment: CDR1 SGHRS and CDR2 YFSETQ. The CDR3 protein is CASSLGQGAHHEQYF. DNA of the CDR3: TGCGCCAGCAGCTTGGGGCAGGGGGCGCACCACGAGCAGTACTTC. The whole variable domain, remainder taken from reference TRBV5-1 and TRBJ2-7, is KAGVTQTPRYLIKTRGQQVTLSCSPISGHRSVSWYQQTPGQGLQFLFEYFSETQRNKGNFPGRFSGRQFSNSRSEMNVSTLELGDSALYLCASSLGQGAHHEQYFGPGTRLTVT.

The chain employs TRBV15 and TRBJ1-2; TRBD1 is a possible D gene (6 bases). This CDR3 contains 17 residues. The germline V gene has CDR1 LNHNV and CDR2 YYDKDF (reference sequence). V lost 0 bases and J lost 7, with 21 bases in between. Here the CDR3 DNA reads TGTGCCACCAGCAGAGAGCCCCCCTCCAGGGGATCTCTTGGCTACACCTTC. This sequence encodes CATSREPPSRGSLGYTF.

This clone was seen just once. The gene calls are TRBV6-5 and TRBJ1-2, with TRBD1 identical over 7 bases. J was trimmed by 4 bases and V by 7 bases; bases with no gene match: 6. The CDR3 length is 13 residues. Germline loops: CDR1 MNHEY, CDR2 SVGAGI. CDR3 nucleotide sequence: TGTGCCAGCAATCGACAGGGTGGCTATGGCTACACCTTC. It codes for CASNRQGGYGYTF.

As DNA, the CDR3 is TGTGCCAGCAGCCCAGGCAACTATGGCTACACCTTC. Protein product: CASSPGNYGYTF. This rearrangement joins TRBV5-6 to TRBJ1-2; D remains ambiguous. The germline V and J ends were trimmed by 4 bases and 2 bases, with 6 bases remaining between them. The CDR3 sequence is 12 residues long. Germline V gene sequence: CDR1 SGHDT, CDR2 YYEEEE. The full variable domain, completed using reference TRBV5-6 and TRBJ1-2, is DAGVTQSPTHLIKTRGQQVTLRCSPKSGHDTVSWYQQALGQGPQFIFQYYEEEERQRGNFPDRFSGHQFPNYSSELNVNALLLGDSALYLCASSPGNYGYTFGSGTRLTVV.

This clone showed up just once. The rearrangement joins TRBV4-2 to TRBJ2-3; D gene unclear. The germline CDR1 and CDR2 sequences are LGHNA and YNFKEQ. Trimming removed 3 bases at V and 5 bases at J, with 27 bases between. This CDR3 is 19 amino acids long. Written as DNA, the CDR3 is TGTGCCAGCAGCCAGGATGCGATTTCCTCTAAAGGGCGTGGAGATACGCAGTATTTT. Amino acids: CASSQDAISSKGRGDTQYF.

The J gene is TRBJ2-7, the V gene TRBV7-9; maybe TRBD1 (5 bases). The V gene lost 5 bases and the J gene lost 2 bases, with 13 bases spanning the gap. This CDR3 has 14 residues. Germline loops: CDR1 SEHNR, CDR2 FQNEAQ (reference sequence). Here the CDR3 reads CASSPDKAPYEQYF. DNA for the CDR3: TGTGCCAGCAGCCCGGACAAGGCACCCTACGAGCAGTACTTC. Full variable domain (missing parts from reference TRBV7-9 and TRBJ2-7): DTGVSQNPRHKITKRGQNVTFRCDPISEHNRLYWYRQTLGQGPEFLTYFQNEAQLEKSRLLSDRFSAERPKGSFSTLEIQRTEQGDSAMYLCASSPDKAPYEQYFGPGTRLTVT.

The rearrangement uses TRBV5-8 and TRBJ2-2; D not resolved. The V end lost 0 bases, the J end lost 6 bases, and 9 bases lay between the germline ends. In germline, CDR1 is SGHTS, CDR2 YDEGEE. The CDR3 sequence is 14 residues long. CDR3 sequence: CASSLVPNAGELFF. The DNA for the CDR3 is TGTGCCAGCAGCTTGGTGCCTAACGCCGGGGAGCTGTTTTTT.

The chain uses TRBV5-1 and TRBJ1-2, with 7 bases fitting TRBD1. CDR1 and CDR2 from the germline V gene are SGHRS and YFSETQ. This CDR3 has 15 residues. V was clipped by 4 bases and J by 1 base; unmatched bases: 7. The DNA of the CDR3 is TGCGCCAGCAGCGCGGGACAGCTTAATAACTATGGCTACACCTTC. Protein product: CASSAGQLNNYGYTF.

The CDR3 nucleotides read TGCGCCAGCAGCCGAGGACTAGCGGGGGGCCAAGTCAGTGAGCAGTTCTTC. Translated, it gives CASSRGLAGGQVSEQFF. The chain joins TRBV5-1 to TRBJ2-1, with 14 bases lining up with TRBD2. Germline V lookup: CDR1 SGHRS, CDR2 YFSETQ. V gave up 4 bases and J gave up 9 bases; unmatched junction bases: 12. The CDR3 totals 17 residues.

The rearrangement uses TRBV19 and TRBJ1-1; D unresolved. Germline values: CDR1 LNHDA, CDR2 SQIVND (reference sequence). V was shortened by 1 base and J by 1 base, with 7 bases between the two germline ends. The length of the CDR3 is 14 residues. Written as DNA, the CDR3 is TGTGCCAGTAGTATAGCCCAAAAGAACACTGAAGCTTTCTTT. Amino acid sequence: CASSIAQKNTEAFF.

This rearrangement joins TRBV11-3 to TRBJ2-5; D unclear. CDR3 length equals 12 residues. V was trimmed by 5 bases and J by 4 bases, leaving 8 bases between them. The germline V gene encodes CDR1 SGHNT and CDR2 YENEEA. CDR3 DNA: TGTGCCAGCAGCGTCGGCGGAGAGACCCAGTACTTC. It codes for CASSVGGETQYF.

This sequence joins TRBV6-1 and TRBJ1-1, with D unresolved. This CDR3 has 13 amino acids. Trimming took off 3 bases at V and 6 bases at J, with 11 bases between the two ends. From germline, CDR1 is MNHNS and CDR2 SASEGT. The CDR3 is CASSEGTGAEAFF. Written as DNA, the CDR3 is TGTGCCAGCAGTGAGGGCACGGGCGCTGAAGCTTTCTTT.

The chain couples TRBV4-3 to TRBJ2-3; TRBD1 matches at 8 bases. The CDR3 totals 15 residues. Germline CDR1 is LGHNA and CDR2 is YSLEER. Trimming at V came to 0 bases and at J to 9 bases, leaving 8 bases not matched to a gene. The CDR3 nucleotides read TGCGCCAGCAGCCAAGACCGGCTGACAGGGGTAACGCAGTATTTT. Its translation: CASSQDRLTGVTQYF.

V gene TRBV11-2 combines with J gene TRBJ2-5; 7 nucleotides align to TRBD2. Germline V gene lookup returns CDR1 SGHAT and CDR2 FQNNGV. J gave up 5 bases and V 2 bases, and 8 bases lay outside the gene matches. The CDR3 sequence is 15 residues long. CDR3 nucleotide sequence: TGTGCCAGCAGCTTACAGTCTAGCGGATTTGAGACCCAGTACTTC. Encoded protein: CASSLQSSGFETQYF. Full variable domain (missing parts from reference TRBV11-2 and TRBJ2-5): EAGVAQSPRYKIIEKRQSVAFWCNPISGHATLYWYQQILGQGPKLLIQFQNNGVVDDSQLPKDRFSAERLKGVDSTLKIQPAKLEDSAVYLCASSLQSSGFETQYFGPGTRLLVL.

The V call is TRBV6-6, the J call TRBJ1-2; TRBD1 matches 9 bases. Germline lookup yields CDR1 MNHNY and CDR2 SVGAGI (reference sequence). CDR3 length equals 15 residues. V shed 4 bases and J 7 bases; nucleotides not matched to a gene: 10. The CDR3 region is CASSSQGQGQRGYTF. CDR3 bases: TGTGCCAGCAGTTCTCAGGGACAGGGACAGCGTGGCTACACCTTC.

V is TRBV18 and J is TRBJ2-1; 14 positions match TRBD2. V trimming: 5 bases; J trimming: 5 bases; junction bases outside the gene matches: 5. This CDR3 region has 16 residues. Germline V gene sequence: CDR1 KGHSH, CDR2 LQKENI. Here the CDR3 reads CASSLGLAGGDNEQFF. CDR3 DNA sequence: TGTGCCAGCTCATTAGGACTAGCGGGGGGTGACAATGAGCAGTTCTTC. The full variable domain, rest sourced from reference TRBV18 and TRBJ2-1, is NAGVMQNPRHLVRRRGQEARLRCSPMKGHSHVYWYRQLPEEGLKFMVYLQKENIIDESGMPKERFSAEFPKEGPSILRIQQVVRGDSAAYFCASSLGLAGGDNEQFFGPGTRLTVL.

The CDR3 protein is CASSQARTSTYNEQFF. In nucleotides, the CDR3 is TGCGCCAGCAGCCAAGCGAGGACCTCAACCTACAATGAGCAGTTCTTC. The chain links TRBV4-1 to TRBJ2-1; unclear D gene. CDR3 length equals 16 residues. V was shortened by 1 base and J by 2 bases, with 12 bases between the two germline ends. Germline CDR1 reads MGHRA; CDR2 reads YSYEKL.

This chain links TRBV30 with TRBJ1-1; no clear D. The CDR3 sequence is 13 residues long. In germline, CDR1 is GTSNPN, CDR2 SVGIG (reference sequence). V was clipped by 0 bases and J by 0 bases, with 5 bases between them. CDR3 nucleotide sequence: TGTGCCTGGAGTGTACGGATGAACACTGAAGCTTTCTTT. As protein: CAWSVRMNTEAFF.

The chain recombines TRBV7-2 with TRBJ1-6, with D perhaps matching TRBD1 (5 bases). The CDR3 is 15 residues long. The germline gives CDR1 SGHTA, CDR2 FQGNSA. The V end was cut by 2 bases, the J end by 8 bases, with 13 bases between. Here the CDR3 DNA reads TGTGCCAGCAGCTTATCGGGACCCCTAGATTCACCCCTCCACTTT. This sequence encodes CASSLSGPLDSPLHF. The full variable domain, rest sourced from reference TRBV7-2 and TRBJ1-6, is GAGVSQSPSNKVTEKGKDVELRCDPISGHTALYWYRQSLGQGLEFLIYFQGNSAPDKSGLPSDRFSAERTGGSVSTLTIQRTQQEDSAVYLCASSLSGPLDSPLHFGNGTRLTVT.

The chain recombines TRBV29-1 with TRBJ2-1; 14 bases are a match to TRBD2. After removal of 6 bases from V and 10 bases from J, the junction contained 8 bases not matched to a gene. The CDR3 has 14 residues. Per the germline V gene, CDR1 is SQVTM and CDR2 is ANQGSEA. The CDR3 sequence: CSVRLAGGPTEQFF. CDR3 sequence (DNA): TGCAGCGTCCGACTAGCGGGAGGGCCGACGGAGCAGTTCTTC.

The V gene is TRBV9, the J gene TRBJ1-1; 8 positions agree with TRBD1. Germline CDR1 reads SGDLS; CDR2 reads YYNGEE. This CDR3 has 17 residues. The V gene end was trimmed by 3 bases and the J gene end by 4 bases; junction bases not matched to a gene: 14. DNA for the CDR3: TGTGCCAGCAGCGGGCGACATCAGGGGGCGGGAGGCACTGAAGCTTTCTTT. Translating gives CASSGRHQGAGGTEAFF.

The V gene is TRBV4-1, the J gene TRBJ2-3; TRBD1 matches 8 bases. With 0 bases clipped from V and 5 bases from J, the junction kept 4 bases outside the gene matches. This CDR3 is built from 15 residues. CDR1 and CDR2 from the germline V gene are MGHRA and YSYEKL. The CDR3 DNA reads TGCGCCAGCAGCCAAGATCAGGGGGCGATAGATACGCAGTATTTT. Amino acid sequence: CASSQDQGAIDTQYF.

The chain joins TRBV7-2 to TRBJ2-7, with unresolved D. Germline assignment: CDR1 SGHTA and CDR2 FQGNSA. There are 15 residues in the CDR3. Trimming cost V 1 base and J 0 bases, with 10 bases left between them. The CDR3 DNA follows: TGTGCCAGCAGCTTAGGGCCTCTGAGCTCCTACGAGCAGTACTTC. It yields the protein CASSLGPLSSYEQYF.

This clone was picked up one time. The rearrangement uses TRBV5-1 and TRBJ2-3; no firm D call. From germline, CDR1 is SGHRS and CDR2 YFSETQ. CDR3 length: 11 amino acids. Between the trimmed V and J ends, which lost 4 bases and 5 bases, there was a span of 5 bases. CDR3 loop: CASSPGDTQYF. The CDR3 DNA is TGCGCCAGCAGCCCGGGAGATACGCAGTATTTT. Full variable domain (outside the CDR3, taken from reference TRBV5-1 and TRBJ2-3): KAGVTQTPRYLIKTRGQQVTLSCSPISGHRSVSWYQQTPGQGLQFLFEYFSETQRNKGNFPGRFSGRQFSNSRSEMNVSTLELGDSALYLCASSPGDTQYFGPGTRLTVL.

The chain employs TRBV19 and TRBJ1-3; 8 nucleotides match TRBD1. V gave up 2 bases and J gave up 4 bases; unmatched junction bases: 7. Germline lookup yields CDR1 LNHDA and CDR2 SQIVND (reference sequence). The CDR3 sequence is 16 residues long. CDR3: CASSIRDRRSGNTIYF. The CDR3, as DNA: TGTGCCAGTAGTATAAGGGACAGGCGGTCCGGAAACACCATATATTTT.

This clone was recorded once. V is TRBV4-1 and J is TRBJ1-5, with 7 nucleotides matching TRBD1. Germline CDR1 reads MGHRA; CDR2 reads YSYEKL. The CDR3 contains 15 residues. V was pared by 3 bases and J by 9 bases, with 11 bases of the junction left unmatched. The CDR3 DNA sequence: TGCGCCAGCAGCCAGAACCGGGACAGCCACTGGCCCCAGCATTTT. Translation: CASSQNRDSHWPQHF.